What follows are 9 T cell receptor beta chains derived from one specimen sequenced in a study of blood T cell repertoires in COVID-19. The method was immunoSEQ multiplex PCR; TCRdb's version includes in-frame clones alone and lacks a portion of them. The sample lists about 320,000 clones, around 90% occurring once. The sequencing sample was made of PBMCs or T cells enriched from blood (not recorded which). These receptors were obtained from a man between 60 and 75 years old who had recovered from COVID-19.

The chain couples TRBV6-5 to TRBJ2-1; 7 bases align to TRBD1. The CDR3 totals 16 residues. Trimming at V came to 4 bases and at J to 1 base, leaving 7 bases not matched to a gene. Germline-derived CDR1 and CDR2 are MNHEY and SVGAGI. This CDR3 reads CASSSGQQLSYNEQFF. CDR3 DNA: TGTGCCAGCAGTTCGGGACAGCAGTTATCCTACAATGAGCAGTTCTTC.

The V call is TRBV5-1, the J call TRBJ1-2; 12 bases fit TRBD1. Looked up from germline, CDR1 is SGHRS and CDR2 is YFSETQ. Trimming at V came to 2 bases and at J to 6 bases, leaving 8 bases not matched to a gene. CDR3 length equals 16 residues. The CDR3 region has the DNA TGCGCCAGCAGCTTACTGGAGGGGACAGGGGGCAATGGCTACACCTTC. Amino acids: CASSLLEGTGGNGYTF.

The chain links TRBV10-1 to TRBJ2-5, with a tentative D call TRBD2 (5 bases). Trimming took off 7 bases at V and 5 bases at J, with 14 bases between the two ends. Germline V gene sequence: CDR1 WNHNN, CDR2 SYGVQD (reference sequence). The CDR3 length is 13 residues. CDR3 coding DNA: TGCGCCAGCAAGGCCCGGAGGAGGGAGACCCAGTACTTC. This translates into CASKARRRETQYF.

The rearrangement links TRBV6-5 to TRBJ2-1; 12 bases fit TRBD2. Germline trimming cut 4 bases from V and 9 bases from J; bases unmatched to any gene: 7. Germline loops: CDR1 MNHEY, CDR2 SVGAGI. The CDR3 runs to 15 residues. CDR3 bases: TGTGCCAGCAGTTCTAGGACTAGCGGGACCGCTGAGCAGTTCTTC. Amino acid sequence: CASSSRTSGTAEQFF.

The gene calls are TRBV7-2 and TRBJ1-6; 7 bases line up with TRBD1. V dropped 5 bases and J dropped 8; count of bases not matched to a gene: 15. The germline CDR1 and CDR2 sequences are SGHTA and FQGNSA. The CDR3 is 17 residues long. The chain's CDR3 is CASSRRPTGLDYSPLHF. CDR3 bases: TGTGCCAGCAGCAGACGCCCGACAGGGCTCGACTATTCACCCCTCCACTTT.

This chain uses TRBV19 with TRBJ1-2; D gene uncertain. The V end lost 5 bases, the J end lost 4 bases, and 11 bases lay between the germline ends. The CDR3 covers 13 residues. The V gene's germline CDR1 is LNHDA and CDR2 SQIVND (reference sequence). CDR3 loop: CASSYGETYGYTF. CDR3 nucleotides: TGTGCCAGTAGTTACGGAGAAACCTATGGCTACACCTTC.

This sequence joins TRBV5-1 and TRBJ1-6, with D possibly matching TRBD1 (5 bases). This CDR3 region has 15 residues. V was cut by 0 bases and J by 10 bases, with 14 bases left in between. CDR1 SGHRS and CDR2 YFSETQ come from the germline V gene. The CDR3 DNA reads TGCGCCAGCAGCTTGGATACAGCGGGGACCTCACCCCTCCACTTT. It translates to CASSLDTAGTSPLHF.

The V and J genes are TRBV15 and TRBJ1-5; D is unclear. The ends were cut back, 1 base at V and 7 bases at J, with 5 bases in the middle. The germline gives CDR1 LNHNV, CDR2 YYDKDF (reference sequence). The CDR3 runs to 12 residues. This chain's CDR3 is CATSRGSQPQHF. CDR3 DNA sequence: TGTGCCACCAGCAGAGGGAGCCAGCCCCAGCATTTT.

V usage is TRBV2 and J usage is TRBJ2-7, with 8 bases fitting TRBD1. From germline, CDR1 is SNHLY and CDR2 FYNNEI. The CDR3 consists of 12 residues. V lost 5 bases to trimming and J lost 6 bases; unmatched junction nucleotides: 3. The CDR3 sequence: CASSTTGGEQYF. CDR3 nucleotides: TGTGCCAGCAGTACCACAGGGGGCGAGCAGTACTTC.